The next 19 T cell receptor beta chains were all read from a single sample in a study of CD8 T cells in Susac syndrome. The RNA input was about 0.5 to 1 ug, and it was reverse transcribed with random hexamers. TCRdb re-analysed the immunoSEQ multiplex PCR reads in MiXCR, keeping a single row per CDR3 protein. Of roughly 200,000 distinct CDR3 sequences in the sample, roughly 94% were seen once. Material for sequencing was CD4+ T cells from PBMCs. The origin of the receptors is a human donor with Susac syndrome.

V is TRBV5-1 and J is TRBJ2-2; possible D gene TRBD2, 5 bases. This CDR3 comprises 15 residues. CDR1 SGHRS and CDR2 YFSETQ come from the germline V gene. Between the trimmed V and J ends, which lost 1 base and 2 bases, there was a span of 9 bases. The CDR3, as DNA: TGCGCCAGCAGCTTGAGCGGAGCTAACACCGGGGAGCTGTTTTTT. It specifies CASSLSGANTGELFF. Supplemented by reference TRBV5-1 and TRBJ2-2, the full variable domain reads KAGVTQTPRYLIKTRGQQVTLSCSPISGHRSVSWYQQTPGQGLQFLFEYFSETQRNKGNFPGRFSGRQFSNSRSEMNVSTLELGDSALYLCASSLSGANTGELFFGEGSRLTVL.

This chain links TRBV30 with TRBJ2-4; tentative D call: TRBD2 (5 bases). From germline, CDR1 is GTSNPN and CDR2 SVGIG (reference sequence). V lost 0 bases and J 2 bases, leaving 8 bases between the germline ends. The CDR3 consists of 14 residues. The CDR3 DNA reads as TGTGCCTGGAGTGTACCGGGATCCAAAAACATTCAGTACTTC. Amino acid sequence: CAWSVPGSKNIQYF.

The J gene is TRBJ2-5, the V gene TRBV20-1; tentatively, D is TRBD2 (7 bases). Trimming cost V 5 bases and J 0 bases, with 13 bases left between them. The CDR3 contains 14 residues. CDR1 and CDR2 (germline): DFQATT, SNEGSKA (reference sequence). The CDR3 sequence: CSALDSGDQETQYF. CDR3 nucleotide sequence: TGCAGTGCTCTGGACAGCGGGGACCAAGAGACCCAGTACTTC.

The DNA of the CDR3 is TGTGCCAGCAAGCCGGGCCCCATTGATTCACCCCTCCACTTT. It specifies CASKPGPIDSPLHF. The chain carries TRBV2 and TRBJ1-6; D not resolved. Deletions cut 7 bases from V and 8 bases from J, with 15 bases between. Per the germline V gene, CDR1 is SNHLY and CDR2 is FYNNEI. The CDR3 has 14 amino acids.

The V and J genes are TRBV30 and TRBJ1-4; D remains unclear. Germline V gene sequence: CDR1 GTSNPN, CDR2 SVGIG (reference sequence). The CDR3 length is 13 residues. V lost 4 bases and J 5 bases, leaving 11 bases between the germline ends. The CDR3 is CAWMRPGNEKLFF. For the CDR3, the DNA is TGTGCCTGGATGAGGCCAGGCAATGAAAAACTGTTTTTT.

The count of this clonotype is one. In DNA, the CDR3 is TGCGCCAGCAGCAAAACCCTCGGCGCCGGGGAGCTGTTTTTT. Protein sequence: CASSKTLGAGELFF. The genes are TRBV4-3 and TRBJ2-2, with D uncertain. The ends were cut back, 5 bases at V and 6 bases at J, with 13 bases in the middle. Germline assignment: CDR1 LGHNA and CDR2 YSLEER. This CDR3 spans 14 amino acids.

The V call is TRBV20-1, the J call TRBJ1-1, with a weak D call TRBD1 (6 bases). The CDR3 is 16 amino acids. Germline V gene lookup returns CDR1 DFQATT and CDR2 SNEGSKA (reference sequence). V was cut by 3 bases and J by 2 bases, with 19 bases left in between. The CDR3 protein is CSARGQGSGPNTEAFF. The CDR3 DNA reads TGCAGTGCTAGGGGACAAGGGTCAGGGCCAAACACTGAAGCTTTCTTT.

The chain joins TRBV12-3 or TRBV12-4 to TRBJ1-6; D unresolved. With 3 bases removed from V and 6 bases from J, the gap between germline ends came to 3 bases. The CDR3 runs 12 residues. CDR3 nucleotides: TGTGCCAGCAGTTTTGTTAATTCACCCCTCCACTTT. Its translation: CASSFVNSPLHF.

This chain uses TRBV28 with TRBJ1-2, with D hard to call. Germline V gene sequence: CDR1 MDHEN, CDR2 SYDVKM. Trimming removed 8 bases from V and 1 base from J, with 14 bases in between. The CDR3 covers 14 residues. The CDR3 region has the DNA TGTGCCAGCGCCAAGACACGGATTAACTATGGCTACACCTTC. Translating it yields CASAKTRINYGYTF.

The rearrangement joins TRBV2 to TRBJ1-6; 7 bases align to TRBD1. V shed 10 bases and J 8 bases; nucleotides not matched to a gene: 8. Germline V gives CDR1 SNHLY, CDR2 FYNNEI. The length of the CDR3 is 13 residues. CDR3: CATESQGDSPLHF. CDR3 nucleotide sequence: TGTGCCACCGAGAGTCAGGGGGATTCACCCCTCCACTTT. The entire variable domain, with the rest obtained from reference TRBV2 and TRBJ1-6, is as follows: EPEVTQTPSHQVTQMGQEVILRCVPISNHLYFYWYRQILGQKVEFLVSFYNNEISEKSEIFDDQFSVERPDGSNFTLKIRSTKLEDSAMYFCATESQGDSPLHFGNGTRLTVT.

In its sample, this clonotype was seen once. The chain uses TRBV29-1 and TRBJ2-3; D is unresolved. The CDR3 is 11 amino acids. Germline V CDR1 and CDR2: SQVTM, ANQGSEA. V was shortened by 8 bases and J by 6 bases, with 12 bases between the two germline ends. Here the CDR3 reads CSSRIMDTQYF. For the CDR3, the DNA is TGCAGCTCCAGGATTATGGATACGCAGTATTTT.

The rearrangement links TRBV3-1 to TRBJ2-5; possibly TRBD2 for D (6 bases). CDR3 length: 15 amino acids. Trimming shortened V by 4 bases and J by 5 bases, and 17 bases separated the two germline ends. Germline values: CDR1 LGHDT, CDR2 YNNKEL (reference sequence). CDR3 coding DNA: TGTGCCAGCAGCCCGGAGGAGGGCAGGCACGAGACCCAGTACTTC. It codes for CASSPEEGRHETQYF.

The chain joins TRBV12-3 or TRBV12-4 to TRBJ1-2; TRBD1 matches at 8 bases. The trim removed 6 bases at V and 8 bases at J, leaving 11 bases unmatched. CDR3 length equals 14 residues. The CDR3 spells CASSLRTGLSGYTF. As DNA, the CDR3 is TGTGCCAGCAGCCTAAGGACAGGGCTATCGGGCTACACCTTC.

This clonotype was seen a single time. The V gene is TRBV7-9, the J gene TRBJ1-5; D ambiguous. CDR3 size: 10 residues. Trimming removed 6 bases from V and 5 bases from J, with 2 bases in between. Germline CDR1 is SEHNR and CDR2 is FQNEAQ (reference sequence). CDR3 loop: CASRYQPQHF. The DNA of the CDR3 is TGTGCCAGCAGGTATCAGCCCCAGCATTTT.

This clonotype was seen only once. The chain uses TRBV20-1 and TRBJ2-5; 7 bases fit TRBD2. This CDR3 comprises 14 residues. CDR1 is DFQATT and CDR2 is SNEGSKA in the germline V gene (reference sequence). J lost 4 bases, V lost 2 bases, and 7 bases had no gene match. The DNA for the CDR3 is TGCAGTGCTAGATCCCCTGGGGGGGGAGAGACCCAGTACTTC. This codes for CSARSPGGGETQYF.

This clonotype was seen a single time. This sequence joins TRBV7-8 and TRBJ1-1, with D possibly matching TRBD1 (5 bases). This CDR3 comprises 15 residues. Germline values: CDR1 SGHVS, CDR2 FQNEAQ. Trimming took off 0 bases at V and 0 bases at J, with 8 bases between the two ends. CDR3 region: CASSLAQGMNTEAFF. DNA of the CDR3: TGTGCCAGCAGCTTAGCGCAGGGCATGAACACTGAAGCTTTCTTT.

The chain combines TRBV5-6 with TRBJ2-7; no clear D. Trimming stripped 0 bases from V and 2 bases from J, with 6 bases between. The germline V gene encodes CDR1 SGHDT and CDR2 YYEEEE. The CDR3 has 13 residues. The DNA of the CDR3 is TGTGCCAGCAGCTTGGGACCGACCTACGAGCAGTACTTC. This encodes CASSLGPTYEQYF.

The V call is TRBV3-1, the J call TRBJ1-2; D is possibly TRBD1 (5 bases). Germline lookup yields CDR1 LGHDT and CDR2 YNNKEL (reference sequence). This CDR3 comprises 13 residues. Deletions cut 5 bases from V and 8 bases from J, with 15 bases between. The CDR3 DNA reads TGTGCCAGCAGCTCCTCACAGAAGGGGGGCTACACCTTC. Translating it yields CASSSSQKGGYTF.

The chain carries TRBV7-3 and TRBJ2-1, with 10 bases fitting TRBD2. The CDR3 is 15 residues long. V shed 3 bases, J shed 9 bases, and the junction held 8 bases outside the gene matches. The germline gives CDR1 SGHTA, CDR2 FQGTGA. Here the CDR3 reads CASSLDSGGQGEQFF. The CDR3 DNA reads TGTGCCAGCAGCTTGGATAGCGGGGGGCAGGGTGAGCAGTTCTTC. The complete variable domain, with remaining parts taken from reference TRBV7-3 and TRBJ2-1, reads GAGVSQTPSNKVTEKGKYVELRCDPISGHTALYWYRQSLGQGPEFLIYFQGTGAADDSGLPNDRFFAVRPEGSVSTLKIQRTERGDSAVYLCASSLDSGGQGEQFFGPGTRLTVL.